This TCR beta chain was obtained from a study of beta chain features in type 1 diabetes. Overall study results and limits: Although PCR might favor shorter templates, it would do so equally in patients and controls.

Every bit of the isolated RNA underwent reverse transcription, so sequencing read expressed TCRB transcripts. Profiling relied on immunoSEQ multiplex PCR, and the TCRdb table lists in-frame clones only, not all of them. This sample has some 410,000 clones, with around 10% found just once. Turning to this clone: The antigen is not known.

Germline-derived CDR1 and CDR2 are MNHNS and SASEGT. Trimming removed 6 bases from V and 1 base from J; junction bases left unmatched: 1. The CDR3 has 14 amino acids. Source material: naive CD4+ T cells from blood. This chain joins TRBV6-1 and TRBJ1-1; 11 positions match TRBD1. The origin of this receptor is a young woman in good health. The CDR3, as DNA: TGTGCCAGCAGGGGGACAGGGGGGAACACTGAAGCTTTCTTT. Protein: CASRGTGGNTEAFF.